This T cell receptor (beta chain) appears in the sequencing data of a study of identical twins (dated by TCRdb to the mid-2010s). With regard to the full study: The study deep-sequenced TCR alpha and beta repertoires from monozygotic twins, unrelated adults of various ages and cord blood to test whether fetal clonotypes persist. To rule out contamination, the twin experiments were replicated at different times with different library preparation protocols.

Only healthy Caucasian donors were included. Per the germline V gene, SGHVS is the CDR1 and FQNEAQ is the CDR2. V is reduced by 5 bases and J by 1 base, leaving a spacing of 15 bases between them. Taken from cysteine to phenylalanine, the CDR3 has 16 residues. Left in the record is the CDR3 DNA by itself, 48 bases read in frame from the first base. This clonotype was observed a handful of times. Its antigen target is currently unknown. No much larger clonotype is one base removed from it; base qualities were not supplied. Broad study findings and their caveats: Invariant T cells such as MAIT and iNKT could partly confound zero-insertion analyses, though diverse VJ usage argued against this for most clonotypes. Out-of-frame TCR alpha sequences shared between twins showed an excess of low generation-probability sequences compared with coincidental sharing between unrelated individuals. Abundant cord blood beta clonotypes carried fewer insertions; young adult naive repertoires showed a weaker similar trend, while memory repertoires showed none. Conclusions relied on cross-sectional statistical analysis, since the same donors could not be followed over many years. Out-of-frame TCR alpha sharing in monozygotic twins was systematically underestimated by recombination models, whereas sharing between unrelated individuals was in agreement with the recombination models. The excess sharing between twins in beta out-of-frame sequences was weaker because fewer shared sequences reduced the signal-to-noise ratio.

Library method: 5' RACE. Sequencing used an Illumina HiSeq 2000. Template switching introduced a universal primer binding site; the final cDNA contained a unique molecular identifier, enabling accurate counting of TCR cDNA molecules. Specific primers in the conserved constant-segment region were used to synthesize first-strand cDNA for TCR alpha and beta chains. Each cDNA library was double barcoded, with a SMART-Mk sample barcode plus Illumina barcodes, to control for contamination. Two successive PCR steps introduced TruSeq adapter sequences along with Illumina sample barcodes. The TCR alpha and beta cDNA libraries were sequenced on the Illumina HiSeq platform using custom primers. In the authors' own workflow: MiGEC processed the raw reads to extract unique molecular identifiers, while MiXCR was used to determine the CDR3 positions. Recombination models were inferred per individual with the repgenHMM and IGoR tools using an EM algorithm. Shared clonotype analysis was performed with the tcR package in R, normalizing sharing by the product of cloneset sizes. To study raw recombination without the effects of thymic and clonal selection, out-of-frame nonproductive sequences were analyzed. The raw public reads went through TCRdb reprocessing: fastp at Q25, MiXCR clone calling, in-frame beta chains kept. Rows with a matching CDR3 protein are joined into one entry that keeps the most common DNA and genes. TCRdb's processing, not the study's, gives the V and J calls here. The sample records 1.5 million to 2 million distinct CDR3 sequences, less than 35% of which are singletons. The top ten hold approximately 0.25% of the sample.

Sequencing input: cord blood. The chain joins TRBV7-8 to TRBJ1-5; TRBD1 might be the D gene, on 6 matching bases. The TCR sequence derives from a newborn girl in good health. The nucleotide sequence is TGTGCCAGCAGCCTCGGGACATCTATGAGCAATCAGCCCCAGCATTTT. Translated, this is CASSLGTSMSNQPQHF.